The source of this TCR beta chain is a study of cytomegalovirus exposure and HLA in healthy donors. Findings and caveats of the study: The classifier reportedly diagnosed cytomegalovirus status with high specificity and sensitivity.

The PCR had 60 Vbeta and 13 Jbeta primers. Data came from immunoSEQ multiplex PCR; TCRdb stores just in-frame clones and leaves some out. The repertoire consists of 100,000 to 150,000 clones, with roughly four fifths occurring once and the leading ten covering approximately 3.6%. Per germline, CDR1 SEHNR and CDR2 FQNEAQ (reference sequence). V was cut by 2 bases and J by 6 bases, with 13 bases left in between. CDR3 length equals 15 residues. Notes on this clone: Its antigen is currently unknown.

This clonotype was sampled from a woman between 40 and 55 years old in good health and CMV-seropositive. The sequencing sample was made of PBMCs. The chain is built from TRBV7-9 and TRBJ2-2; TRBD2 is a possible D gene (6 bases). The chain's CDR3 is CASSLRWSGAGELFF. As DNA, the CDR3 is TGTGCCAGCAGCTTAAGGTGGTCGGGAGCCGGGGAGCTGTTTTTT.